At least ten counts were recorded for the clone carrying this T cell receptor (beta chain). Its specificity is not known. V lost 5 bases and J 8 bases, leaving 10 bases between the germline ends. The CDR3 is 12 amino acids. The data were obtained in a study of spatial heterogeneity in lung cancer. Across the whole study: Counts of TCR transcripts in tumor regions tracked strongly with a T cell module score that came from matched bulk RNA-seq.

Notes on the study in general: The number of expanded tumor alpha and beta chains correlated with mutation number.

The time point here: sample taken at primary tumor resection. TCRdb reprocessed the 5' RACE reads with MiXCR, giving one entry per CDR3 protein. The sample includes approximately 13,000 distinct CDR3 sequences, 4.5% to 6.5% seen only once; the top ten take around 35%. Sequencing was performed on lung tumor tissue, taken at surgery. The chain has TRBV12-3 or TRBV12-4 and TRBJ2-4; D is ambiguous. This TCR came from a male donor with early-stage non-small cell lung cancer. For the CDR3, the DNA is TGTGCCAGCAGTCCCGTTGGACACATTCAGTACTTC. It encodes CASSPVGHIQYF.